The sequence of this TCR beta chain was determined in a study of memory CD4+ T cells and cytomegalovirus serostatus. Looking at the study overall: Donors were healthy Belgian adults, 10 or so CMV seropositive and 20 to 25 seronegative.

Study outcomes and limitations: A US-trained random forest predicted CMV serostatus with median AUC around 0.9.

Trimming pared 3 bases from V and 4 bases from J, leaving 7 bases between. The CDR3 covers 13 residues. Looked up from germline, CDR1 is SGHNT and CDR2 is YYREEE (reference sequence). The sort gate was single viable CD3+CD4+CD8-CD45RO+ cells for memory CD4+ T cells. Total CD4+ T cells were enriched by CD4 positive selection. Study processing details: Out-of-frame sequences were removed, leaving around 2,000,000 distinct TCRbeta sequences. The data were produced by immunoSEQ multiplex PCR, yet TCRdb's version contains in-frame clones alone and is incomplete. V and J calls and clone size come straight from that table; D and trimming were deduced from the DNA. Found here are some 73,000 clones, around 78% of them singletons; the top ten hold roughly 2.6%. In the case of this clone: Antigen: not known.

Specimen: memory CD4+ T cells from blood. The TCR originated in an adult in good health and CMV-seropositive. V usage is TRBV5-4 and J usage is TRBJ1-4, with a tentative D call TRBD1 (5 bases). CDR3 protein: CASSSDSNEKLFF. The CDR3 DNA is TGTGCCAGCAGCTCCGACAGTAATGAAAAACTGTTTTTT.